This T cell receptor beta chain derives from a study of breast tumors, draining lymph nodes, adjacent tissues. This CDR3 has 12 residues. Trimming stripped 9 bases from V and 8 bases from J, with 14 bases between. CDR1 is MGHDK and CDR2 is SYGVNS in the germline V gene. TCRdb called the multiplex PCR reads again in MiXCR, with one record for every CDR3 protein. The sample carries some 100,000 distinct CDR3 sequences, over 20% recorded once. Breast cancer patients provided tissue from their axillary draining lymph nodes. This clonotype was seen many times. The clonotype was recovered from a female donor with breast cancer. Some clones in this sample may be carry-over from other donors' samples. Sequencing was done on a sample of axillary lymph node tissue. The genes are TRBV25-1 and TRBJ1-3; perhaps TRBD1 as D (5 bases). In DNA, the CDR3 is TGTGCCAGTACTAATCGGGGGGACACCATATATTTT. Its protein is CASTNRGDTIYF.